This passage covers 28 T cell receptor beta chains from one sample sequenced in a study of shared clonotypes between healthy human individuals. Measured with immunoSEQ multiplex PCR; TCRdb has only the in-frame clones, and not every one. The sample records over 1.4 million clones, roughly 96% being singletons. Sequencing input: naive CD4+ T cells sorted from blood. Stated subset: CD45RA+ positively selected. The receptor set was obtained from a man aged 25-45 years in good health.

The V gene is TRBV10-3, the J gene TRBJ2-5, with D possibly TRBD1 on 5 matching bases. The CDR3 runs 15 residues. The V end was cut by 4 bases, the J end by 2 bases, with 14 bases between. Per the germline V gene, CDR1 is ENHRY and CDR2 is SYGVKD. The CDR3 DNA reads as TGTGCCATCAGTGGGATCGTCGACAGACAAGAGACCCAGTACTTC. Encoded protein: CAISGIVDRQETQYF.

This chain links TRBV27 with TRBJ2-2; D is uncertain. Germline V lookup: CDR1 MNHEY, CDR2 SMNVEV (reference sequence). V lost 3 bases and J 1 base, leaving 12 bases between the germline ends. The CDR3 has 16 amino acids. The DNA for the CDR3 is TGTGCCAGCAGTTTCCTCATACCAGGGAACACCGGGGAGCTGTTTTTT. Amino acids: CASSFLIPGNTGELFF.

The rearrangement uses TRBV27 and TRBJ1-1; D is undetermined. The V end lost 2 bases, the J end lost 4 bases, and 11 bases lay between the germline ends. Germline V gives CDR1 MNHEY, CDR2 SMNVEV (reference sequence). This CDR3 has 14 amino acids. The CDR3 DNA reads as TGTGCCAGCAGTTTAACCGGTCGGGGCACTGAAGCTTTCTTT. Encoded protein: CASSLTGRGTEAFF.

This clone was counted a single time. The V gene is TRBV5-1, the J gene TRBJ1-2; tentative D call: TRBD1 (5 bases). V gave up 0 bases and J gave up 6 bases, with 9 bases separating them. Germline loops: CDR1 SGHRS, CDR2 YFSETQ. This CDR3 is built from 13 residues. The CDR3 bases are TGCGCCAGCAGCTTGGGCAGGGAGGATGGCTACACCTTC. As protein: CASSLGREDGYTF.

This chain links TRBV19 with TRBJ2-3, with D possibly being TRBD2 (5 bases). The CDR3 covers 15 residues. Germline V gene lookup returns CDR1 LNHDA and CDR2 SQIVND (reference sequence). The V end lost 3 bases, the J end lost 2 bases, and 12 bases lay between the germline ends. CDR3 sequence reads: CASSIYPADTDTQYF. The CDR3, as DNA: TGTGCCAGTAGTATTTATCCAGCGGACACAGATACGCAGTATTTT.

The rearrangement uses TRBV7-2 and TRBJ2-6, with 7 positions matching TRBD2. With 5 bases clipped from V and 3 bases from J, the junction kept 7 bases outside the gene matches. This CDR3 has 16 amino acids. Per germline, CDR1 SGHTA and CDR2 FQGNSA. CDR3 sequence: CASSPTGGIGANVLTF. In nucleotides, the CDR3 is TGTGCCAGCAGCCCGACGGGAGGTATTGGGGCCAACGTCCTGACTTTC. The variable domain in full, with the rest retrieved from reference TRBV7-2 and TRBJ2-6, is GAGVSQSPSNKVTEKGKDVELRCDPISGHTALYWYRQSLGQGLEFLIYFQGNSAPDKSGLPSDRFSAERTGGSVSTLTIQRTQQEDSAVYLCASSPTGGIGANVLTFGAGSRLTVL.

This clone turned up a few times. This sample also contains other DNA sequences that code for the same CDR3. The V call is TRBV15, the J call TRBJ2-7, with D maybe TRBD2 (6 bases). The CDR3 covers 15 residues. The ends were cut back, 0 bases at V and 0 bases at J, with 9 bases in the middle. The V gene's germline CDR1 is LNHNV and CDR2 YYDKDF (reference sequence). This CDR3 reads CATSRERGSSYEQYF. The CDR3 region has the DNA TGTGCCACCAGCAGAGAGCGGGGTAGCTCCTACGAGCAGTACTTC.

This clone was recorded once. The same CDR3 arises from other DNA sequences in this sample as well. The chain carries TRBV5-1 and TRBJ2-2, with TRBD2 matching 10 bases. The length of the CDR3 is 16 residues. J lost 2 bases, V lost 0 bases, and 1 base had no gene match. The germline gives CDR1 SGHRS, CDR2 YFSETQ. Written as DNA, the CDR3 is TGCGCCAGCAGCTTGGGGACTAGCGGTAACACCGGGGAGCTGTTTTTT. It codes for CASSLGTSGNTGELFF.

The rearrangement joins TRBV28 to TRBJ1-2; TRBD1 might be the D (5 bases). V was cut by 6 bases and J by 4 bases, with 33 bases left in between. The germline CDR1 and CDR2 sequences are MDHEN and SYDVKM. This CDR3 spans 20 amino acids. The CDR3 here is CASSHIQRGPVQRGTYGYTF. The CDR3 coding sequence is TGTGCCAGCAGCCATATCCAGAGGGGACCCGTCCAGAGGGGAACCTATGGCTACACCTTC.

The chain combines TRBV5-1 with TRBJ1-1; D is undetermined. Germline assignment: CDR1 SGHRS and CDR2 YFSETQ. Trimming removed 0 bases at V and 4 bases at J, with 10 bases between. CDR3 length equals 14 residues. In DNA, the CDR3 is TGCGCCAGCAGCTTGGGTCGGAGTAGCACTGAAGCTTTCTTT. It encodes CASSLGRSSTEAFF.

The V and J genes are TRBV10-3 and TRBJ2-7; 9 bases map to TRBD1. The junction had 9 bases not matched to a gene; V was cut back by 5 bases and J by 7 bases. CDR1 ENHRY and CDR2 SYGVKD come from the germline V gene. The CDR3 loop spans 14 amino acids. The CDR3 sequence is CAISTGTGSQEQYF. The CDR3 coding sequence is TGTGCCATCAGTACCGGGACAGGGTCACAAGAGCAGTACTTC.

The chain employs TRBV7-3 and TRBJ2-3; TRBD2 matches at 14 bases. CDR3 size: 16 residues. Germline V CDR1 and CDR2: SGHTA, FQGTGA. V was clipped by 5 bases and J by 2 bases; unmatched bases: 3. Here the CDR3 DNA reads TGTGCCAGCAGCATGGGACTAGCGGGAGACACAGATACGCAGTATTTT. Encoded protein: CASSMGLAGDTDTQYF.

The CDR3 loop reads CASSPRPSPYEQYF. The CDR3 DNA reads as TGTGCCAGCAGTCCGAGACCTAGTCCCTACGAGCAGTACTTC. V is TRBV27 and J is TRBJ2-7; D gene unclear. The CDR3 spans 14 residues. Germline-derived CDR1 and CDR2 are MNHEY and SMNVEV (reference sequence). V was pared by 5 bases and J by 2 bases, with 13 bases between.

The sample holds one count of this clone. The chain joins TRBV5-1 to TRBJ2-1; no firm D call. V dropped 6 bases and J dropped 8 bases, with 18 bases sitting between them. CDR1 and CDR2 (germline): SGHRS, YFSETQ. This CDR3 has 14 amino acids. The CDR3, as DNA: TGCGCCAGCACTTCCGGGCCACCTCGCGATGAGCAGTTCTTC. Protein sequence: CASTSGPPRDEQFF.

The chain combines TRBV11-2 with TRBJ2-7; 11 nucleotides match TRBD1. V dropped 1 base and J dropped 4; count of bases not matched to a gene: 6. Germline V gives CDR1 SGHAT, CDR2 FQNNGV. The length of the CDR3 is 16 residues. CDR3 residues: CASSLGHGQGAYEQYF. The DNA of the CDR3 is TGTGCCAGCAGCTTAGGTCACGGACAGGGGGCGTACGAGCAGTACTTC.

The J gene is TRBJ2-2, the V gene TRBV19, with 8 bases aligning to TRBD1. The CDR3 consists of 15 residues. CDR1 is LNHDA, CDR2 SQIVND, per germline (reference sequence). V lost 2 bases and J lost 5; bases outside the gene matches: 4. In DNA, the CDR3 is TGTGCCAGTAGTATAAGAGGGACAGGTACCGGGGAGCTGTTTTTT. Translating gives CASSIRGTGTGELFF.

The gene calls are TRBV29-1 and TRBJ1-1; the D is unclear. There are 12 residues in the CDR3. CDR1 and CDR2 from the germline V gene are SQVTM and ANQGSEA. V dropped 3 bases and J dropped 7 bases, with 12 bases sitting between them. The CDR3 loop reads CSVERLANEAFF. CDR3 nucleotides: TGCAGCGTTGAGCGTTTAGCGAATGAAGCTTTCTTT.

This clone has a single count. V and J are TRBV9 and TRBJ2-7; TRBD1 might be the D (5 bases). Germline lookup yields CDR1 SGDLS and CDR2 YYNGEE. CDR3 size: 16 residues. V dropped 0 bases and J dropped 4 bases, with 17 bases sitting between them. The CDR3 region is CASSVAESQGLYEQYF. The CDR3 coding sequence is TGTGCCAGCAGCGTAGCTGAGTCCCAGGGTCTATACGAGCAGTACTTC.

This clone was seen only once. The V call is TRBV5-4, the J call TRBJ2-3; 7 bases are a match to TRBD2. This CDR3 comprises 14 residues. Losses at the gene ends were 4 bases for V and 5 bases for J; bases not matched to a gene: 7. CDR1 is SGHNT and CDR2 is YYREEE in the germline V gene (reference sequence). CDR3 region: CASSPTSSRDTQYF. The CDR3 DNA reads TGTGCCAGCAGCCCGACTAGCTCGAGAGATACGCAGTATTTT.

The V call is TRBV9, the J call TRBJ1-2, with D possibly matching TRBD1 (6 bases). This CDR3 region has 15 residues. V lost 0 bases to trimming and J lost 8 bases, with 17 bases between them. Germline V gene data show CDR1 as SGDLS and CDR2 as YYNGEE. In DNA, the CDR3 is TGTGCCAGCAGCGTAGCAGCAGGGGATTCGTACGGCTACACCTTC. This sequence encodes CASSVAAGDSYGYTF.

This chain uses TRBV28 with TRBJ2-1; no clear D. V lost 4 bases and J lost 4, with 11 bases in between. Germline V gene sequence: CDR1 MDHEN, CDR2 SYDVKM. This CDR3 is 14 amino acids long. The CDR3, as DNA: TGTGCCAGCAGTTCATTGGACGGGTACAATGAGCAGTTCTTC. This gives the protein CASSSLDGYNEQFF.

This chain uses TRBV27 with TRBJ1-2; no clear D. The CDR3 spans 13 residues. V was pared by 2 bases and J by 2 bases, with 6 bases between. Germline V gene lookup returns CDR1 MNHEY and CDR2 SMNVEV (reference sequence). CDR3 DNA sequence: TGTGCCAGCAGTTTAAGCAGGAACTATGGCTACACCTTC. This gives the protein CASSLSRNYGYTF.

The CDR3 sequence is CASSAGTNTEAFF. Here the CDR3 DNA reads TGTGCCAGCAGCGCCGGGACGAACACTGAAGCTTTCTTT. The chain has TRBV14 and TRBJ1-1; TRBD1 is a possible D gene (5 bases). Germline lookup yields CDR1 SGHDN and CDR2 FVKESK. V gave up 5 bases and J gave up 1 base, with 8 bases separating them. The CDR3 contains 13 residues.

CDR3 amino acids: CASSPGQGVYGYTF. Written as DNA, the CDR3 is TGTGCCAGTAGCCCAGGACAGGGGGTTTATGGCTACACCTTC. The chain combines TRBV19 with TRBJ1-2; 10 bases map to TRBD1. Unmatched junction bases numbered 6, after V lost 6 bases and J lost 5 bases. The CDR3 runs to 14 residues. Germline lookup yields CDR1 LNHDA and CDR2 SQIVND (reference sequence). Supplemented by reference TRBV19 and TRBJ1-2, the full variable domain reads DGGITQSPKYLFRKEGQNVTLSCEQNLNHDAMYWYRQDPGQGLRLIYYSQIVNDFQKGDIAEGYSVSREKKESFPLTVTSAQKNPTAFYLCASSPGQGVYGYTFGSGTRLTVV.

The rearrangement uses TRBV27 and TRBJ2-7; D perhaps matches TRBD1 (6 bases). Per germline, CDR1 MNHEY and CDR2 SMNVEV (reference sequence). Trimming took off 5 bases at V and 1 base at J, with 12 bases between the two ends. The CDR3 contains 14 residues. This chain's CDR3 is CASSPRQVSYEQYF. CDR3 bases: TGTGCCAGCAGTCCACGACAGGTTTCCTACGAGCAGTACTTC.

CDR3 amino acids: CASSLASWDRGQDTQYF. DNA for the CDR3: TGTGCCAGCAGTTTAGCTTCATGGGACAGGGGCCAAGATACGCAGTATTTT. V usage is TRBV28 and J usage is TRBJ2-3, with TRBD1 matching 10 bases. Germline CDR1 and CDR2: MDHEN and SYDVKM. The CDR3 sequence is 17 residues long. Trimming took 2 bases from V and 5 from J; bases not matched to a gene: 10. The full variable domain, with the rest looked up from reference TRBV28 and TRBJ2-3, is DVKVTQSSRYLVKRTGEKVFLECVQDMDHENMFWYRQDPGLGLRLIYFSYDVKMKEKGDIPEGYSVSREKKERFSLILESASTNQTSMYLCASSLASWDRGQDTQYFGPGTRLTVL.

CDR3 coding DNA: TGTGCCAGCAGTTACTCGCGCTATAGCAATCAGCCCCAGCATTTT. Translation: CASSYSRYSNQPQHF. The chain employs TRBV6-5 and TRBJ1-5; D gene uncertain. Trimming removed 0 bases at V and 0 bases at J, with 6 bases between. Germline V lookup: CDR1 MNHEY, CDR2 SVGAGI. CDR3 length equals 15 residues.

V and J are TRBV2 and TRBJ1-3; D uncertain. Deletions cut 6 bases from V and 3 bases from J, with 9 bases between. CDR3 length equals 13 residues. Looked up from germline, CDR1 is SNHLY and CDR2 is FYNNEI. The CDR3 here is CASRAGGGNTIYF. CDR3 bases: TGTGCCAGCAGGGCGGGAGGTGGAAACACCATATATTTT.